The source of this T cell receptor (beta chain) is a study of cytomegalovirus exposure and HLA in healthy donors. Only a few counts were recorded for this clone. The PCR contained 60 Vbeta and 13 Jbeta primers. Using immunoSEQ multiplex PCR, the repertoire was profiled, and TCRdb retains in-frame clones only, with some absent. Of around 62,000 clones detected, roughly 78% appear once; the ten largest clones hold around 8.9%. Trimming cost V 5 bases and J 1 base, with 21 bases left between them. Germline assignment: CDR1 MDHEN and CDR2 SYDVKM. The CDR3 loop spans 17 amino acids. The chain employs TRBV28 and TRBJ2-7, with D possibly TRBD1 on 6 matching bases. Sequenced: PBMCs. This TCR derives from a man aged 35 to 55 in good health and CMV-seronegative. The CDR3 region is CASSSPLEAGVSYEQYF. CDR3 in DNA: TGTGCCAGCAGTAGCCCCCTAGAGGCAGGGGTTTCCTACGAGCAGTACTTC. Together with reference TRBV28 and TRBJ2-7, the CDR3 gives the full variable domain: DVKVTQSSRYLVKRTGEKVFLECVQDMDHENMFWYRQDPGLGLRLIYFSYDVKMKEKGDIPEGYSVSREKKERFSLILESASTNQTSMYLCASSSPLEAGVSYEQYFGPGTRLTVT.